The sequence of this T cell receptor beta chain was determined in a study of blood T cell repertoires in COVID-19. Authors' methods: Amplification from reference gene primers served as the basis for estimated nucleated cell counts. Data came from immunoSEQ multiplex PCR; TCRdb stores just in-frame clones and leaves some out. V, J and clone size reflect that table, while D and trimming were determined from the DNA. The table lists about 400,000 clones, 80% to 90% of them singletons. Individuals aged roughly 18 to 90 years were recruited from roughly 23 US areas. CDR1 is LGHDT and CDR2 is YNNKEL in the germline V gene (reference sequence). CDR3 size: 18 residues. J gave up 9 bases and V 0 bases, and 15 bases lay outside the gene matches.

This receptor was taken from a woman aged 45-65 years who had recovered from COVID-19. The source material was PBMCs or T cells enriched from blood (not recorded which). This sequence joins TRBV3-1 (or the pseudogene TRBV3-2) and TRBJ2-5; 11 bases line up with TRBD2. This CDR3 is CASSQDSASGGPRASQYF. In nucleotides, the CDR3 is TGTGCCAGCAGCCAAGATTCGGCTAGCGGGGGGCCGCGGGCGTCCCAGTACTTC.